This T cell receptor beta chain comes out of a study of T-cell memory formation after mild COVID-19. Study-wide results and caveats: Among clones peaking at day 37 in the second wave, SARS-CoV-2 specificity remained unconfirmed.

5'RACE with constant-segment primers yielded barcoded, UMI-tagged TCR alpha and TCR beta cDNA libraries. A single record per CDR3 protein comes from TCRdb applying MiXCR to the 5' RACE reads. The sample consists of about 300,000 distinct CDR3 sequences, 15% to 20% of them appearing once. As to this clonotype: As yet, its antigen is unknown.

V was pared by 5 bases and J by 5 bases, with 8 bases between. Germline V gene lookup returns CDR1 DFQATT and CDR2 SNEGSKA (reference sequence). CDR3 length equals 11 residues. The chain employs TRBV20-1 and TRBJ2-3; D gene unclear. The source is a man aged 18 to 29 who had mild COVID-19 (a few samples of this study predate the infection). Cell type and time point are not known. Sequencing input: PBMCs or a T cell subset sorted from them (not recorded which). CDR3 DNA: TGCAGTGCTTTCCTTGGAGATACGCAGTATTTT. Its protein product is CSAFLGDTQYF.